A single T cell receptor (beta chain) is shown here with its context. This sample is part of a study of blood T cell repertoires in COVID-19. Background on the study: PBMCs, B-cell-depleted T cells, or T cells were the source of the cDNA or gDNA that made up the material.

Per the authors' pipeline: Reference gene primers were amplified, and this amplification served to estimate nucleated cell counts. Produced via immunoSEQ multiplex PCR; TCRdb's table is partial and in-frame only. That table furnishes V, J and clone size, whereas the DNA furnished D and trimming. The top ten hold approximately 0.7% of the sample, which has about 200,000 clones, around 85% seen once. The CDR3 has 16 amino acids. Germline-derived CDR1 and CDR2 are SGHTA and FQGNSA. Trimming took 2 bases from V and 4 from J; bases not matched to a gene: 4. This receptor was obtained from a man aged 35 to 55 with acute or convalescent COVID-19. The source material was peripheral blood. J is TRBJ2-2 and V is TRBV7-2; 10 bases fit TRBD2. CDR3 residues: CASSLRLAGPTGELFF. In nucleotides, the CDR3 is TGTGCCAGCAGCTTACGACTAGCGGGTCCCACCGGGGAGCTGTTTTTT.